A selection of T cell receptor beta chains follows, all from one sample in a study of blood T cell repertoires in COVID-19. The method was immunoSEQ multiplex PCR; TCRdb's version includes in-frame clones alone and lacks a portion of them. The data contain about 180,000 clones, roughly 85% of them seen just once; the ten biggest clones take up 6.2%. What was sequenced was PBMCs or T cells enriched from blood (not recorded which). These TCRs come from a man aged 35-49 years who had recovered from COVID-19. Each CDR3 is given with its conserved first and last residue. Fields, in order: CDR3 protein, CDR3 DNA, D gene, CDR3 length, V gene, J gene, clone size. The D gene is left open where the match is weak. Expanded clones get a size class; other rows say once, few or many, or leave the size out.

CDR3: CASSLPGQAGSYEQYF
DNA: TGTGCCAGCAGCTTACCGGGACAGGCGGGTTCCTACGAGCAGTACTTC
D: TRBD1
length: 16
V: TRBV4-2
J: TRBJ2-7
size: NA

CDR3: CSVPGGTGDYNEQFF
DNA: TGCAGCGTCCCTGGCGGGACAGGAGACTACAATGAGCAGTTCTTC
D: TRBD1
length: 15
V: TRBV29-1
J: TRBJ2-1
size: NA

CDR3: CASRTTVATNEKLFF
DNA: TGTGCCAGCAGGACGACAGTTGCAACTAATGAAAAACTGTTTTTT
D: NA
length: 15
V: TRBV2
J: TRBJ1-4
size: NA

CDR3: CGLTGTGLTEAFF
DNA: TGTGGATTGACCGGGACAGGGCTTACTGAAGCTTTCTTT
D: TRBD1
length: 13
V: TRBV6-5
J: TRBJ1-1
size: once

CDR3: CASSDRQATTEAFF
DNA: TGCGCCAGCAGTGATCGGCAGGCCACCACTGAAGCTTTCTTT
D: NA
length: 14
V: TRBV10-2
J: TRBJ1-1
size: NA

CDR3: CASSRSGNTGELFF
DNA: TGTGCCAGCAGCCGTAGCGGGAACACCGGGGAGCTGTTTTTT
D: NA
length: 14
V: TRBV7-8
J: TRBJ2-2
size: NA

CDR3: CAWSLVAGGTEAFF
DNA: TGTGCCTGGAGTTTGGTGGCAGGGGGGACTGAAGCTTTCTTT
D: TRBD1
length: 14
V: TRBV30
J: TRBJ1-1
size: NA

CDR3: CSALGPYGYTF
DNA: TGCAGTGCCCTAGGCCCTTATGGCTACACCTTC
D: NA
length: 11
V: TRBV20-1
J: TRBJ1-2
size: once

CDR3: CASRGGPEAFF
DNA: TGTGCCAGTAGAGGAGGTCCTGAAGCTTTCTTT
D: NA
length: 11
V: TRBV28
J: TRBJ1-1
size: NA

CDR3: CASSWAPGQGGLEAFF
DNA: TGCGCCAGCAGCTGGGCCCCGGGACAGGGGGGGCTTGAAGCTTTCTTT
D: TRBD1
length: 16
V: TRBV5-1
J: TRBJ1-1
size: NA

CDR3: CASSLALDSRAAGRILF
DNA: TGTGCCAGCAGCTTGGCCTTGGATTCCCGAGCTGCAGGGAGGATCCTCTTC
D: NA
length: 17
V: TRBV5-4
J: TRBJ2-7
size: NA

CDR3: CASSLALSGISSYEQYF
DNA: TGCGCCAGCAGCTTGGCATTGAGCGGGATAAGCTCCTACGAGCAGTACTTC
D: TRBD2
length: 17
V: TRBV5-1
J: TRBJ2-7
size: once

CDR3: CASSFGGTYGYTF
DNA: TGTGCCAGCAGTTTCGGGGGTACCTATGGCTACACCTTC
D: NA
length: 13
V: TRBV27
J: TRBJ1-2
size: NA

CDR3: CSASPKGKSGNQPQHF
DNA: TGCAGTGCCAGTCCGAAGGGGAAAAGCGGCAATCAGCCCCAGCATTTT
D: NA
length: 16
V: TRBV20-1
J: TRBJ1-5
size: NA

CDR3: CSVEGTDRGVYGYTF
DNA: TGCAGCGTTGAAGGCACCGACAGGGGGGTCTATGGCTACACCTTC
D: TRBD1
length: 15
V: TRBV29-1
J: TRBJ1-2
size: NA

CDR3: CASSFSGGSSTF
DNA: TGTGCCAGCAGTTTCTCTGGGGGGAGCTCCACCTTC
D: NA
length: 12
V: TRBV27
J: TRBJ1-2
size: NA

CDR3: CASGVAGHEQYF
DNA: TGTGCCAGCGGTGTAGCGGGCCACGAGCAGTACTTC
D: TRBD2
length: 12
V: TRBV27
J: TRBJ2-7
size: NA

CDR3: CASSDEGGPNTEAFF
DNA: TGCGCCAGCAGTGATGAAGGGGGCCCGAACACTGAAGCTTTCTTT
D: TRBD1
length: 15
V: TRBV10-2
J: TRBJ1-1
size: NA

CDR3: CASTESPGGKLFF
DNA: TGTGCCAGCACCGAATCTCCAGGGGGAAAACTGTTTTTT
D: TRBD1
length: 13
V: TRBV5-4
J: TRBJ1-4
size: NA

CDR3: CASTRSAGGTEAFF
DNA: TGTGCCAGCACCAGAAGCGCGGGGGGTACTGAAGCTTTCTTT
D: NA
length: 14
V: TRBV3-1/TRBV3-2
J: TRBJ1-1
size: NA

CDR3: CAWSGGAGGYTF
DNA: TGTGCCTGGAGTGGGGGCGCAGGTGGCTACACCTTC
D: NA
length: 12
V: TRBV30
J: TRBJ1-2
size: NA

CDR3: CASSSTGNGYTF
DNA: TGTGCCAGCTCATCCACAGGGAATGGCTACACCTTC
D: NA
length: 12
V: TRBV18
J: TRBJ1-2
size: NA

CDR3: CASSETVGAGELFF
DNA: TGTGCCAGCAGTGAAACAGTTGGTGCCGGGGAGCTGTTTTTT
D: NA
length: 14
V: TRBV27
J: TRBJ2-2
size: few

CDR3: CASSQGAAGELFF
DNA: TGCGCCAGCAGCCAGGGGGCTGCCGGGGAGCTGTTTTTT
D: TRBD1
length: 13
V: TRBV10-2
J: TRBJ2-2
size: NA

CDR3: CASANTGGGTEAFF
DNA: TGTGCCAGCGCAAACACAGGGGGGGGCACTGAAGCTTTCTTT
D: TRBD1
length: 14
V: TRBV3-1/TRBV3-2
J: TRBJ1-1
size: NA

CDR3: CASSEATGLNEKLFF
DNA: TGTGCCAGCAGTGAAGCCACAGGGCTTAATGAAAAACTGTTTTTT
D: NA
length: 15
V: TRBV6-1
J: TRBJ1-4
size: NA

CDR3: CAWSVGTITVAQYF
DNA: TGTGCCTGGAGTGTAGGGACAATCACGGTTGCCCAGTATTTT
D: NA
length: 14
V: TRBV30
J: TRBJ2-3
size: NA

CDR3: CATLQSVFRTDTQYF
DNA: TGTGCCACCCTACAAAGCGTATTCCGCACAGATACGCAGTATTTT
D: NA
length: 15
V: TRBV2
J: TRBJ2-3
size: NA

CDR3: CASSPGEGPGNTIYF
DNA: TGTGCCAGCAGCCCCGGGGAGGGGCCTGGAAACACCATATATTTT
D: NA
length: 15
V: TRBV5-6
J: TRBJ1-3
size: NA

CDR3: CASGRGNEQYF
DNA: TGTGCCAGCGGGCGGGGCAACGAGCAGTACTTC
D: NA
length: 11
V: TRBV9
J: TRBJ2-7
size: NA